Listed here are 10 T cell receptor beta chains from one sample, sequenced in a study of cytomegalovirus exposure and HLA in healthy donors. It was with 60 Vbeta and 13 Jbeta primers that the PCR ran. This table comes from immunoSEQ multiplex PCR, and its TCRdb copy is limited to in-frame clones, with some not included. The sample has some 120,000 clones; 15% are singletons. The sequenced sample was PBMCs. Receptors were obtained from a woman under 30 in good health and CMV-seronegative.

V and J are TRBV27 and TRBJ2-3, with D possibly being TRBD2 (5 bases). V shed 4 bases and J shed 0 bases, with 14 bases lying between them. Germline V gene sequence: CDR1 MNHEY, CDR2 SMNVEV (reference sequence). The CDR3 is 16 amino acids. CDR3 region: CASSSKAVTSTDTQYF. DNA of the CDR3: TGTGCCAGCAGTTCCAAAGCGGTCACAAGCACAGATACGCAGTATTTT.

The V call is TRBV18, the J call TRBJ2-5, with 8 bases fitting TRBD1. The junction had 7 bases not matched to a gene; V was cut back by 3 bases and J by 7 bases. CDR1 and CDR2 from the germline V gene are KGHSH and LQKENI. The length of the CDR3 is 14 residues. The chain's CDR3 is CASSPLDREWTQYF. The CDR3, as DNA: TGTGCCAGCTCACCTTTGGACAGGGAGTGGACCCAGTACTTC.

The rearrangement joins TRBV2 to TRBJ1-2; D gene unclear. Germline CDR1 reads SNHLY; CDR2 reads FYNNEI. Trimming removed 8 bases at V and 9 bases at J, with 13 bases between. The CDR3 extends over 11 amino acids. The CDR3 DNA sequence: TGTGCCAGCCGACGGGATGATAGCTACACCTTC. Protein: CASRRDDSYTF.

The chain combines TRBV5-1 with TRBJ2-1, with 9 positions matching TRBD1. This CDR3 is 16 amino acids long. The germline CDR1 and CDR2 sequences are SGHRS and YFSETQ. The V gene end was trimmed by 0 bases and the J gene end by 7 bases; junction bases not matched to a gene: 8. The DNA of the CDR3 is TGCGCCAGCAGCTTGGATGGGACAGGGATCTCAAATGAGCAGTTCTTC. Translation gives CASSLDGTGISNEQFF.

This chain uses TRBV4-1 with TRBJ1-5; unclear D gene. The CDR3 is 12 amino acids. Trimming left V 2 bases short and J 3 bases short, with 2 bases between. Per the germline V gene, CDR1 is MGHRA and CDR2 is YSYEKL. This chain's CDR3 is CASSQLNQPQHF. The CDR3 DNA is TGCGCCAGCAGCCAACTCAATCAGCCCCAGCATTTT.

The chain joins TRBV7-8 to TRBJ1-1; TRBD1 matches 11 bases. The trim removed 1 base at V and 6 bases at J, leaving 7 bases unmatched. CDR3 length: 16 amino acids. Per the germline V gene, CDR1 is SGHVS and CDR2 is FQNEAQ. This chain's CDR3 is CASSLVTGQGGAEAFF. As DNA, the CDR3 is TGTGCCAGCAGCTTAGTAACGGGACAGGGGGGTGCTGAAGCTTTCTTT.

J is TRBJ1-2 and V is TRBV27, with TRBD1 identical over 7 bases. Germline V gives CDR1 MNHEY, CDR2 SMNVEV (reference sequence). V dropped 5 bases and J dropped 6; count of bases not matched to a gene: 9. The CDR3 consists of 14 residues. CDR3 nucleotide sequence: TGTGCCAGCAGTCCCCGACAGGGAACGGATGGCTACACCTTC. Translating gives CASSPRQGTDGYTF.

The J gene is TRBJ1-3, the V gene TRBV15; D may be TRBD1 (6 bases). The germline V gene has CDR1 LNHNV and CDR2 YYDKDF (reference sequence). The CDR3 extends over 15 amino acids. V lost 1 base, J lost 2 bases, and 9 bases lay in between. The DNA for the CDR3 is TGTGCCACCAGCAGAGTCAGGGGAGCTGGAAACACCATATATTTT. Its translation: CATSRVRGAGNTIYF.

The chain is built from TRBV6-5 and TRBJ2-7, with a weak D call TRBD2 (5 bases). The CDR3 runs to 14 residues. Germline V gene sequence: CDR1 MNHEY, CDR2 SVGAGI. Trimming removed 0 bases from V and 4 bases from J, with 10 bases in between. CDR3 in amino acids: CASSYSRTQYEQYF. The CDR3 DNA sequence: TGTGCCAGCAGTTACTCGAGGACTCAATACGAGCAGTACTTC.

This clone has more than one count but fewer than ten. This chain links TRBV4-1 with TRBJ2-3, with unresolved D. Germline V gene sequence: CDR1 MGHRA, CDR2 YSYEKL. The CDR3 consists of 15 residues. Trimming removed 1 base at V and 2 bases at J, with 10 bases between. The DNA for the CDR3 is TGCGCCAGCAGCCAAGGAGACTCTCCCACAGATACGCAGTATTTT. Encoded protein: CASSQGDSPTDTQYF.